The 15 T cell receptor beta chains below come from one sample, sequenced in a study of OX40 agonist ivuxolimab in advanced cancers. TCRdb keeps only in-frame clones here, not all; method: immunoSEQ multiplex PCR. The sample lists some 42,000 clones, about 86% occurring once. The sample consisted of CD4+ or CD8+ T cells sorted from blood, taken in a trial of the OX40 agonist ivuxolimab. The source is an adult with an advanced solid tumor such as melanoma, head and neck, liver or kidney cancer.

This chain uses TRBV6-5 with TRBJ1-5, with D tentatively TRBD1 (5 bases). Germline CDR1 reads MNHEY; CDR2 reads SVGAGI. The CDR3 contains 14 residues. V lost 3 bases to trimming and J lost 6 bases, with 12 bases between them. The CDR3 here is CASSYWAGRQPQHF. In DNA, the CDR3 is TGTGCCAGCAGTTATTGGGCAGGGCGTCAGCCCCAGCATTTT.

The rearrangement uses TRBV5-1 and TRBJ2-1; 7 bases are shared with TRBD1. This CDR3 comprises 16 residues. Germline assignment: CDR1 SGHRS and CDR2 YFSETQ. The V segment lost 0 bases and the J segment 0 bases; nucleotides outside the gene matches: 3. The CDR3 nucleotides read TGCGCCAGCAGCTTGGCGGGACAGAGCTCCTACAATGAGCAGTTCTTC. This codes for CASSLAGQSSYNEQFF.

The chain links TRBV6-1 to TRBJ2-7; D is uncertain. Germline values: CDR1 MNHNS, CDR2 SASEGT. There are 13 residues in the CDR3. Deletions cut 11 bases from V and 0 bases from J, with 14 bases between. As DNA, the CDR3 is TGTGCCGGGTCAGCCTCACGCTCCTACGAGCAGTACGTC. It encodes CAGSASRSYEQYV.

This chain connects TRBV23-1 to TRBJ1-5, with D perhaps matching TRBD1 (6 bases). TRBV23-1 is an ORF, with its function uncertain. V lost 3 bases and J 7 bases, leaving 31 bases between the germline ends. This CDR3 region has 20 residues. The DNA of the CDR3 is TGCGCCAGCAGTCAGCAGGTAAGGAGGGGGTTGGGGGCCTTCGGGCAGCCCCAGCATTTT. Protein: CASSQQVRRGLGAFGQPQHF.

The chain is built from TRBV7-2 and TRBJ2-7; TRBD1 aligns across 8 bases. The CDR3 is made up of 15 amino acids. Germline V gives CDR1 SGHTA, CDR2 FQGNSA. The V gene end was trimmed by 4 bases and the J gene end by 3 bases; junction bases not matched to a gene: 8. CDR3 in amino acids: CASSYNTGTGYEQYF. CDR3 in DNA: TGTGCCAGCAGCTACAACACCGGGACAGGCTACGAGCAGTACTTC.

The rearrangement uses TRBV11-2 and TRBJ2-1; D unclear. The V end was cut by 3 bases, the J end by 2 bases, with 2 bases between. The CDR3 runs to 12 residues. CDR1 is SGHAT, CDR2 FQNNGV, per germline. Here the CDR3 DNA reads TGTGCCAGCAGCTTTCCCTACAATGAGCAGTTCTTC. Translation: CASSFPYNEQFF. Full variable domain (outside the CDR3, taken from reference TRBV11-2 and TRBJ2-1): EAGVAQSPRYKIIEKRQSVAFWCNPISGHATLYWYQQILGQGPKLLIQFQNNGVVDDSQLPKDRFSAERLKGVDSTLKIQPAKLEDSAVYLCASSFPYNEQFFGPGTRLTVL.

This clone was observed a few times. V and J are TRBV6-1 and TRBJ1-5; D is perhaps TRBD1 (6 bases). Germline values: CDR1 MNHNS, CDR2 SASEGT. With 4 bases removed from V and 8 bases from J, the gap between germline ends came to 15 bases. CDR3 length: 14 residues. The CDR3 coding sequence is TGTGCCAGCAGTGCAGCCCAGGGGAGTAAGCCCCAGCATTTT. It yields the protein CASSAAQGSKPQHF.

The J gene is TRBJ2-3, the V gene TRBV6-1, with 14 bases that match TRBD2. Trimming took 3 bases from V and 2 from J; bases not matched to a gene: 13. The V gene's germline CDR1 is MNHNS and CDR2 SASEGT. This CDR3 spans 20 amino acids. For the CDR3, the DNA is TGTGCCAGCAGTGATCCTACGCCAGGGACTAGCGGGGGTGCCACAGATACGCAGTATTTT. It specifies CASSDPTPGTSGGATDTQYF.

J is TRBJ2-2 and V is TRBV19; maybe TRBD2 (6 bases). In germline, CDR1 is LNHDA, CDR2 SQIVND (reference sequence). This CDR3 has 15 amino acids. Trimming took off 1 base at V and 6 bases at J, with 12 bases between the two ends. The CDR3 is CASSIGGTLAGELFF. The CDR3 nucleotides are TGTGCCAGTAGTATAGGCGGGACCCTCGCCGGGGAGCTGTTTTTT. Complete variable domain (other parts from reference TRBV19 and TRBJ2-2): DGGITQSPKYLFRKEGQNVTLSCEQNLNHDAMYWYRQDPGQGLRLIYYSQIVNDFQKGDIAEGYSVSREKKESFPLTVTSAQKNPTAFYLCASSIGGTLAGELFFGEGSRLTVL.

The CDR3 loop reads CSVEDLWETQYF. Written as DNA, the CDR3 is TGCAGCGTTGAAGATCTCTGGGAGACCCAGTACTTC. The rearrangement links TRBV29-1 to TRBJ2-5; D remains unclear. V gave up 0 bases and J gave up 5 bases, with 7 bases separating them. CDR1 is SQVTM and CDR2 is ANQGSEA in the germline V gene. The CDR3 consists of 12 residues. Together with reference TRBV29-1 and TRBJ2-5, the CDR3 gives the full variable domain: SAVISQKPSRDICQRGTSLTIQCQVDSQVTMMFWYRQQPGQSLTLIATANQGSEATYESGFVIDKFPISRPNLTFSTLTVSNMSPEDSSIYLCSVEDLWETQYFGPGTRLLVL.

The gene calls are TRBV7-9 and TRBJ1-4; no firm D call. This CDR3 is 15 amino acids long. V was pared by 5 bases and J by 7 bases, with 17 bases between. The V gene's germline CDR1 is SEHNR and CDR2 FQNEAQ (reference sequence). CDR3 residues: CASSPNPVETEKLFF. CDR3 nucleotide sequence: TGTGCCAGCAGCCCCAACCCCGTCGAGACTGAAAAACTGTTTTTT.

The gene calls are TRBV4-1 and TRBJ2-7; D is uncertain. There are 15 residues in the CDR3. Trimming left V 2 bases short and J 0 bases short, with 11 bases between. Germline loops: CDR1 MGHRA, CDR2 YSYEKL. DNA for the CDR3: TGCGCCAGCAGCCAACAGGTCTTTAGCTCCTACGAGCAGTACTTC. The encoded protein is CASSQQVFSSYEQYF.

Here the CDR3 reads CASSSGYTQYF. Written as DNA, the CDR3 is TGCGCCAGCAGCTCCGGGTATACGCAGTATTTT. The V gene is TRBV10-1, the J gene TRBJ2-3; no firm D call. This CDR3 has 11 residues. Trimming left V 6 bases short and J 7 bases short, with 8 bases between. Germline V gene sequence: CDR1 WNHNN, CDR2 SYGVQD (reference sequence).

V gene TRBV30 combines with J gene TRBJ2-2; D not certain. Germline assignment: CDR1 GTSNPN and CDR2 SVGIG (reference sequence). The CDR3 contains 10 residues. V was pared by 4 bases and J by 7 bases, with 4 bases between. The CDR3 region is CAWKIGELFF. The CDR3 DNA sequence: TGTGCCTGGAAAATCGGGGAGCTGTTTTTT.

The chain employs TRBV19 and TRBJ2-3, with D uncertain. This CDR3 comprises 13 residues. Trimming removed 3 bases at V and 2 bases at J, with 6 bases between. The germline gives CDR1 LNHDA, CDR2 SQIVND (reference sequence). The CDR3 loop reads CASSMVPTDTQYF. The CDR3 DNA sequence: TGTGCCAGTAGTATGGTCCCCACAGATACGCAGTATTTT.